This is a list of T cell receptor beta chains from one sample in a study of blood T cell repertoires in COVID-19. Generated by immunoSEQ multiplex PCR, the TCRdb table keeps only in-frame clones and is missing some. This sample has over 130,000 clones, with roughly four fifths found just once. Sequencing used PBMCs or T cells enriched from blood (not recorded which). The receptors stem from a woman aged 50 to 65 with acute COVID-19. CDR3s leave out the opening cysteine and the closing phenylalanine or tryptophan. Each record gives: J gene, clone size, V gene, CDR3 protein. Clone size appears in some rows only: once, few, many, or a class for an expanded clone.

>TRBJ2-5|once|TRBV7-9
ASSFLSSGRLGETQY
>TRBJ2-2|NA|TRBV9
ASSALTGGNTGELF
>TRBJ2-7|NA|TRBV7-2
ASGTGTREQY
>TRBJ1-5|NA|TRBV12-3/TRBV12-4
ASSFAGDQPQH
>TRBJ1-2|NA|TRBV11-2
ASSLDTGTGYT
>TRBJ1-4|few|TRBV7-8
ASSLQGHLEKLF
>TRBJ2-7|NA|TRBV18
ASSPTRTSGSYEQY
>TRBJ2-1|few|TRBV11-2
ASSLEERDDRDEQF
>TRBJ2-1|once|TRBV19
ASPPDEQF
>TRBJ1-3|NA|TRBV7-9
ASTRSGFGNTIY
>TRBJ1-2|NA|TRBV6-5
ASSTISGGKDGYT
>TRBJ1-6|NA|TRBV27
ASSLYQGPYNSPLH
>TRBJ1-1|NA|TRBV7-2
ASSLTGSTEAF
>TRBJ2-7|NA|TRBV28
ASTTPSGSGYEQY
>TRBJ1-1|NA|TRBV6-1
ASSEADYTEAF
>TRBJ1-4|NA|TRBV5-1
ASSLGVVNEKLF
>TRBJ2-1|NA|TRBV5-4
ASSSGQGVSSYNEQF
>TRBJ2-1|NA|TRBV10-3
AISEGLAGLNEQF
>TRBJ2-1|NA|TRBV4-3
ASSERTGGSYNEQF
>TRBJ2-7|NA|TRBV7-2
ASSLVGAYEQY
>TRBJ2-3|NA|TRBV2
ASREDSGSGTDTQY
>TRBJ2-1|NA|TRBV5-1
ASSSLQLAGHNEQF
>TRBJ2-7|NA|TRBV7-9
ASSPLTRSRDRAGEQY
>TRBJ1-1|NA|TRBV5-6
ASSTTGTANTEAF
>TRBJ2-5|NA|TRBV9
ASSPVGDQGAQY
>TRBJ1-4|NA|TRBV13
ASSSRQGANEKLF
>TRBJ1-6|NA|TRBV30
ALTALNSPLH
>TRBJ1-5|NA|TRBV19
ASKGRLNQPQH
>TRBJ2-7|NA|TRBV2
ASTSVGGPSYEQY
>TRBJ1-2|NA|TRBV4-2
ASSLIASPIPGQGLIGYT
>TRBJ1-6|NA|TRBV10-3
AISDGRGGNSPLH
>TRBJ2-7|NA|TRBV19
ASSAAGYILDYEQY
>TRBJ2-2|NA|TRBV27
ASSLTRTGELF